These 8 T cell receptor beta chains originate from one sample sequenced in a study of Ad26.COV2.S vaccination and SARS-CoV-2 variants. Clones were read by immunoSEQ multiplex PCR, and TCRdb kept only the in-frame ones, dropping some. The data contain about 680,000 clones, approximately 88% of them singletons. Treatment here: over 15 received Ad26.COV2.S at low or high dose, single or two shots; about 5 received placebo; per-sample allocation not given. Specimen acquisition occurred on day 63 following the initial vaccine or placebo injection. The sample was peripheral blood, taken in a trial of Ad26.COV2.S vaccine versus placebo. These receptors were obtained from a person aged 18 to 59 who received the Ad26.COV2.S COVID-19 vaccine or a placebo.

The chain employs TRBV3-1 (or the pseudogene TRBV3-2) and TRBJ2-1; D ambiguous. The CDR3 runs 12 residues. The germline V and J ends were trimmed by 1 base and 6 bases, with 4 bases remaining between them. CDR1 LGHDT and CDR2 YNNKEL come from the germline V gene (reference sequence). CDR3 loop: CASSQVANEQFF. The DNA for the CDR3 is TGTGCCAGCAGCCAAGTTGCCAATGAGCAGTTCTTC.

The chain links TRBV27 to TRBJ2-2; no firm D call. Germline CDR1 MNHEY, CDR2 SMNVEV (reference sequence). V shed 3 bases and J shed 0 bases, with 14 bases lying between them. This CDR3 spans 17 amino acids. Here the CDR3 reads CASSFLGETANTGELFF. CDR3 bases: TGTGCCAGCAGTTTCCTGGGTGAGACCGCGAACACCGGGGAGCTGTTTTTT.

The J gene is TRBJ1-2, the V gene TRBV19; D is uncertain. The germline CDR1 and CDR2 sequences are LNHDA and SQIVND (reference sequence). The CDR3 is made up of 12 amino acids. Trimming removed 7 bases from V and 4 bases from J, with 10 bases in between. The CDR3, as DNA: TGTGCCAGTACGGGGAGCGCCTATGGCTACACCTTC. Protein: CASTGSAYGYTF.

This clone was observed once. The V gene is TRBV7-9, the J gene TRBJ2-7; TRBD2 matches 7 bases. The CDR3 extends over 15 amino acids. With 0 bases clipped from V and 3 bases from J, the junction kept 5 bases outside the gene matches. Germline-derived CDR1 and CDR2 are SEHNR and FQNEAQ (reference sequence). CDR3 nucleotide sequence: TGTGCCAGCAGCTTAGCTGGGGGGAGGGTCTACGAGCAGTACTTC. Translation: CASSLAGGRVYEQYF.

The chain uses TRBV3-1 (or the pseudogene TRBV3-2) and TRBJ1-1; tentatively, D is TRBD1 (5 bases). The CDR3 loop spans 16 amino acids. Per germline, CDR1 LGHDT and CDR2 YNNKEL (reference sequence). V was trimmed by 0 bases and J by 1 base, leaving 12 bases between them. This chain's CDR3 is CASSQDLWGKNTEAFF. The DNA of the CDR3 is TGTGCCAGCAGCCAAGATCTCTGGGGCAAGAACACTGAAGCTTTCTTT.

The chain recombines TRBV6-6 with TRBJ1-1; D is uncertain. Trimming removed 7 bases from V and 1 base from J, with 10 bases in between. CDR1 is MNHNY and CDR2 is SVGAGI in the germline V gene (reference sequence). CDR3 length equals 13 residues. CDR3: CASTLAENTEAFF. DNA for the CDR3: TGTGCCAGCACCTTGGCGGAGAACACTGAAGCTTTCTTT.

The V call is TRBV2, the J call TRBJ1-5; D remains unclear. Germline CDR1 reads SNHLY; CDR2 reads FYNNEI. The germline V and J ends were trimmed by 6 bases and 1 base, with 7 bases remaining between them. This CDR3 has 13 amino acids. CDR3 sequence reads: CASSFPSNQPQHF. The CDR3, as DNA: TGTGCCAGCAGCTTCCCAAGCAATCAGCCCCAGCATTTT.

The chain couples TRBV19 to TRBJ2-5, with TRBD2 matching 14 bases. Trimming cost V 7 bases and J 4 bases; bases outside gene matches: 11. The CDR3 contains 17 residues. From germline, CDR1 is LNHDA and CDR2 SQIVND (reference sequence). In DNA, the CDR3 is TGTGCCAGTACGATGACTAGCGGGGGGGCCAGCGGAGAGACCCAGTACTTC. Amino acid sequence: CASTMTSGGASGETQYF.